This TCR beta chain comes out of a study of T cell changes during pregnancy in multiple sclerosis (dated by TCRdb to 2018 to 2020). For the wider study: In women with multiple sclerosis, the researchers looked at how the T cell repertoire shifted as pregnancy progressed.

From a lookup of the germline V gene, CDR1 and CDR2 are SGHAT and FQNNGV. The CDR3 measures 15 amino acids from cysteine to phenylalanine. The DNA shown is the 45-base CDR3, in frame from base 1. V lost 5 bases and J lost 1 base, and the count of bases not matched to a germline gene is 6. The method was the immunoSEQ multiplex PCR assay. The table comes from immuneACCESS by way of TCRdb, which keeps in-frame sequences with V and J called. Part of the clones is missing from these tables; in studies checked, under half for an unresolved V gene and the rest for unknown reasons. This sample is represented by approximately 70,000 clones; 94% of them were singletons. The ten most abundant clones make up roughly 0.13% of the sample. In regard to this clone: Its antigen has not been determined. Nothing much larger sits one base from this clone, and base qualities are not available.

The source was CD4+ T cells from peripheral blood mononuclear cells, collected after pregnancy. The sequence is built from TRBV11-2 and TRBJ2-5; a stretch of 8 junction bases matches TRBD1. The TCR was taken from a female donor with multiple sclerosis, enrolled in a pregnancy study. The CDR3 protein is CASSRTGTGQETQYF. The DNA sequence is as follows: TGTGCCAGCAGCCGCACCGGGACAGGCCAAGAGACCCAGTACTTC.